These T cell receptor beta chains were read from a single sample in a study of shared clonotypes between healthy human individuals. Repertoires were generated with immunoSEQ multiplex PCR, while TCRdb's copy carries only in-frame clones and drops some. Altogether about 2.4 million clones are present, approximately 93% being singletons, with the ten largest covering 0.36%. Source material: naive CD4+ T cells from PBMCs. These receptors were taken from a man in his late teens or twenties in good health. Some clones in this sample may be carry-over from other donors' samples. CDR3s include the opening cysteine and the closing phenylalanine or tryptophan. Fields, in order: J gene, V gene, clone size, D gene, CDR3 protein, CDR3 DNA. The D gene is left open where the match is weak. Rows may omit the clone size; those that give it use once, few, many or a size class.

J: TRBJ1-5; V: TRBV5-1; size: NA; D: TRBD1; CDR3: CASSLFSGGNQPQHF; DNA: TGCGCCAGCAGCTTGTTTTCAGGGGGAAATCAGCCCCAGCATTTT
J: TRBJ2-3; V: TRBV2; size: NA; D: TRBD2; CDR3: CASSLAGGTDTQYF; DNA: TGTGCCAGCAGTCTGGCGGGGGGCACAGATACGCAGTATTTT
J: TRBJ2-3; V: TRBV7-3; size: NA; D: TRBD2; CDR3: CASSSLAGADTQYF; DNA: TGTGCCAGCAGCTCACTAGCGGGAGCGGATACGCAGTATTTT
J: TRBJ1-1; V: TRBV29-1; size: few; D: NA; CDR3: CSAKTGFTEAFF; DNA: TGCAGCGCCAAGACGGGGTTCACTGAAGCTTTCTTT
J: TRBJ2-5; V: TRBV28; size: NA; D: NA; CDR3: CASSLSGGLSETQYF; DNA: TGTGCCAGCAGTTTAAGTGGGGGGCTAAGTGAGACCCAGTACTTC
J: TRBJ2-1; V: TRBV4-3; size: NA; D: TRBD2; CDR3: CASSPLRERYNEQFF; DNA: TGCGCCAGCAGCCCCCTGCGGGAGCGCTACAATGAGCAGTTCTTC
J: TRBJ1-1; V: TRBV15; size: NA; D: NA; CDR3: CATSMRVNTEAFF; DNA: TGTGCCACCAGCATGCGAGTGAACACTGAAGCTTTCTTT
J: TRBJ2-7; V: TRBV5-1; size: NA; D: TRBD2; CDR3: CASSDSGRRLDEQYF; DNA: TGCGCCAGCAGCGATAGCGGGAGACGGTTGGACGAGCAGTACTTC
J: TRBJ1-1; V: TRBV5-1; size: NA; D: NA; CDR3: CASSLISPGNTEAFF; DNA: TGCGCCAGCAGCTTGATTTCCCCGGGGAACACTGAAGCTTTCTTT
J: TRBJ1-1; V: TRBV13; size: NA; D: NA; CDR3: CASSLPPLNTEAFF; DNA: TGTGCCAGCAGCTTGCCTCCTTTGAACACTGAAGCTTTCTTT
J: TRBJ2-5; V: TRBV5-5; size: NA; D: TRBD1; CDR3: CASSQTGQETQYF; DNA: TGTGCCAGCAGCCAGACAGGGCAAGAGACCCAGTACTTC
J: TRBJ1-1; V: TRBV5-1; size: NA; D: NA; CDR3: CASSSEPGSNTEAFF; DNA: TGCGCCAGCAGCTCGGAACCGGGGAGTAACACTGAAGCTTTCTTT
J: TRBJ1-2; V: TRBV28; size: NA; D: NA; CDR3: CASSLSGDYGYTF; DNA: TGTGCCAGCAGTTTATCAGGAGACTATGGCTACACCTTC
J: TRBJ1-5; V: TRBV19; size: NA; D: NA; CDR3: CASSLVTGSNQPQHF; DNA: TGTGCCAGTAGTCTCGTCACGGGGAGCAATCAGCCCCAGCATTTT
J: TRBJ2-2; V: TRBV27; size: once; D: TRBD1; CDR3: CASSLSQGAGELFF; DNA: TGTGCCAGCAGTTTATCTCAGGGGGCCGGGGAGCTGTTTTTT
J: TRBJ2-7; V: TRBV29-1; size: NA; D: NA; CDR3: CSVEGRGTGQVYEQYF; DNA: TGCAGCGTTGAGGGGCGCGGGACGGGGCAAGTCTACGAGCAGTACTTC
J: TRBJ2-7; V: TRBV6-1; size: NA; D: TRBD1; CDR3: CASSGDRHQGRDHEQYF; DNA: TGTGCCAGCAGTGGGGACAGGCACCAGGGGCGGGATCACGAGCAGTACTTC
J: TRBJ1-5; V: TRBV19; size: once; D: NA; CDR3: CASSPRQEYQPQHF; DNA: TGTGCCAGTAGTCCACGACAGGAATATCAGCCCCAGCATTTT
J: TRBJ2-2; V: TRBV23-1; size: NA; D: NA; CDR3: CASSQTGMPNNTGELFF; DNA: TGCGCCAGCAGTCAAACAGGGATGCCAAACAACACCGGGGAGCTGTTTTTT
J: TRBJ2-7; V: TRBV2; size: once; D: NA; CDR3: CASTEGTYEQYF; DNA: TGTGCCAGCACGGAGGGAACCTACGAGCAGTACTTC
J: TRBJ2-6; V: TRBV6-5; size: NA; D: NA; CDR3: CASVETGANVLTF; DNA: TGTGCCAGCGTCGAAACTGGGGCCAACGTCCTGACTTTC
J: TRBJ2-7; V: TRBV6-6; size: once; D: NA; CDR3: CASSDSGTAPYEQYF; DNA: TGTGCCAGCAGTGACAGCGGGACAGCTCCCTACGAGCAGTACTTC
J: TRBJ1-2; V: TRBV19; size: NA; D: NA; CDR3: CASRRQGDVRGYTF; DNA: TGTGCCAGTAGGCGGCAGGGCGATGTGCGTGGCTACACCTTC
J: TRBJ1-5; V: TRBV15; size: NA; D: NA; CDR3: CATSSLGGPNQPQHF; DNA: TGTGCCACCAGCAGCCTGGGGGGCCCCAATCAGCCCCAGCATTTT
J: TRBJ2-5; V: TRBV5-5; size: NA; D: NA; CDR3: CASSGRDTYQETQYF; DNA: TGTGCCAGCAGCGGCCGGGACACGTACCAAGAGACCCAGTACTTC
J: TRBJ1-2; V: TRBV5-1; size: NA; D: NA; CDR3: CASGPGPTIGGYTF; DNA: TGCGCCAGCGGACCGGGGCCCACGATTGGAGGCTACACCTTC
J: TRBJ2-7; V: TRBV4-1; size: NA; D: NA; CDR3: CASSQDLTLSGYEQYF; DNA: TGCGCCAGCAGCCAAGATTTAACTCTCTCGGGGTACGAGCAGTACTTC
J: TRBJ1-2; V: TRBV28; size: NA; D: NA; CDR3: CASREGGDYGYTF; DNA: TGTGCCAGCCGGGAAGGGGGTGACTATGGCTACACCTTC
J: TRBJ2-1; V: TRBV6-6; size: NA; D: NA; CDR3: CASRDTTADNEQFF; DNA: TGTGCCAGCAGAGATACGACAGCAGACAATGAGCAGTTCTTC
J: TRBJ2-7; V: TRBV28; size: NA; D: NA; CDR3: CASSSGGIRDEQYF; DNA: TGTGCCAGCAGCTCGGGCGGGATCAGGGACGAGCAGTACTTC
J: TRBJ1-1; V: TRBV5-1; size: NA; D: NA; CDR3: CASSLQGAGGTEAFF; DNA: TGCGCCAGCAGCTTGCAGGGTGCAGGAGGCACTGAAGCTTTCTTT
J: TRBJ1-5; V: TRBV27; size: once; D: NA; CDR3: CASSNYSNQPQHF; DNA: TGTGCCAGCAGTAACTATAGCAATCAGCCCCAGCATTTT
J: TRBJ2-7; V: TRBV7-8; size: NA; D: TRBD1; CDR3: CASSLRDRRYEQYF; DNA: TGTGCCAGCAGCTTACGGGACAGGAGATACGAGCAGTACTTC
J: TRBJ2-5; V: TRBV29-1; size: once; D: NA; CDR3: CSVVGPPGETQYF; DNA: TGCAGCGTTGTCGGACCCCCTGGGGAGACCCAGTACTTC
J: TRBJ2-3; V: TRBV5-1; size: NA; D: TRBD2; CDR3: CASSLAIGGRALDTQYF; DNA: TGCGCCAGCAGCTTGGCCATTGGCGGGAGGGCCTTAGATACGCAGTATTTT
J: TRBJ1-6; V: TRBV5-8; size: NA; D: NA; CDR3: CASSLFGRAHSPLHF; DNA: TGTGCCAGCAGCTTGTTTGGCAGGGCTCATTCACCCCTCCACTTT
J: TRBJ2-7; V: TRBV18; size: NA; D: NA; CDR3: CASSPYPRGSYEQYF; DNA: TGTGCCAGCTCACCTTATCCTAGGGGTTCCTACGAGCAGTACTTC
J: TRBJ1-3; V: TRBV28; size: NA; D: NA; CDR3: CASSIISGGSSGNTIYF; DNA: TGTGCCAGCAGTATAATTTCGGGGGGAAGCTCTGGAAACACCATATATTTT
J: TRBJ1-5; V: TRBV7-7; size: NA; D: NA; CDR3: CASSLRTSPSNQPQHF; DNA: TGTGCCAGCAGCCTCCGGACATCCCCTAGCAATCAGCCCCAGCATTTT
J: TRBJ1-5; V: TRBV6-1; size: NA; D: NA; CDR3: CASKTGNQPQHF; DNA: TGTGCCAGCAAGACTGGCAATCAGCCCCAGCATTTT